Listed here are 14 T cell receptor beta chains from one sample, sequenced in a study of T-cell memory formation after mild COVID-19. TCRdb independently ran MiXCR on the 5' RACE reads; one entry per CDR3 protein. This sample has 100,000 to 150,000 distinct CDR3 sequences, with approximately 15% found just once. Sample: PBMCs or a T cell subset sorted from them (not recorded which). All receptors come from an adult woman who had mild COVID-19 (a few samples of this study predate the infection). Cell type and time point are not known.

This clonotype was seen more than once but under ten times. This chain joins TRBV12-3 or TRBV12-4 and TRBJ2-1; 8 positions match TRBD2. The CDR3 contains 12 residues. With V trimmed by 7 bases and J by 9 bases, 5 bases remained unmatched. This chain's CDR3 is CASKWAGGEQFF. The CDR3 bases are TGTGCCAGCAAGTGGGCGGGAGGTGAGCAGTTCTTC.

This clonotype has only a few counts. The chain joins TRBV12-3 or TRBV12-4 to TRBJ2-2; D is possibly TRBD2 (7 bases). CDR3 length: 14 amino acids. The V and J ends lost 6 bases and 6 bases respectively, with 14 bases between them. This CDR3 reads CASSEGGAPGELFF. The CDR3 bases are TGTGCCAGCAGCGAAGGGGGGGCCCCCGGGGAGCTGTTTTTT.

The chain couples TRBV15 to TRBJ2-6; 7 positions agree with TRBD1. Germline V gene sequence: CDR1 LNHNV, CDR2 YYDKDF (reference sequence). The CDR3 has 16 amino acids. The V segment lost 5 bases and the J segment 0 bases; nucleotides outside the gene matches: 4. The DNA of the CDR3 is TGTGCCACCAGCGGGGGACAGCTCTCTGGGGCCAACGTCCTGACTTTC. It translates to CATSGGQLSGANVLTF.

This clonotype was picked up a small number of times. This chain uses TRBV13 with TRBJ2-1; 8 positions agree with TRBD2. This CDR3 has 16 residues. V dropped 4 bases and J dropped 8; count of bases not matched to a gene: 13. Germline V gene lookup returns CDR1 PRHDT and CDR2 FYEKMQ (reference sequence). CDR3 in DNA: TGTGCCAGCAGCTCACCCGGGACTAGGAAGGGCGATGAGCAGTTCTTC. Protein sequence: CASSSPGTRKGDEQFF.

The sample holds a few counts of this clonotype. This chain uses TRBV27 with TRBJ2-3; a possible D gene is TRBD1 (5 bases). The germline V gene encodes CDR1 MNHEY and CDR2 SMNVEV (reference sequence). The V gene lost 5 bases and the J gene lost 3 bases, with 21 bases spanning the gap. This CDR3 is 17 amino acids long. The DNA of the CDR3 is TGTGCCAGCAGTCCTTCCCGCGTTAAGGGGCGTACAGATACGCAGTATTTT. Translation: CASSPSRVKGRTDTQYF.

CDR3 sequence (DNA): TGCGCCAGCAGCTACAGGGGGCTGGAGCAGTACTTC. This sequence encodes CASSYRGLEQYF. The V and J genes are TRBV5-1 and TRBJ2-7; 9 bases line up with TRBD1. The CDR3 runs to 12 residues. With 3 bases clipped from V and 7 bases from J, the junction kept 2 bases outside the gene matches. CDR1 is SGHRS and CDR2 is YFSETQ in the germline V gene.

In this sample, this clonotype turned up a few times. The chain joins TRBV20-1 to TRBJ2-1, with TRBD1 identical over 11 bases. The CDR3 totals 15 residues. From germline, CDR1 is DFQATT and CDR2 SNEGSKA (reference sequence). V lost 6 bases and J lost 7; bases outside the gene matches: 11. CDR3 bases: TGCAGTGCAATTTACCGGGACAGGGGGTTGAATGAGCAGTTCTTC. It translates to CSAIYRDRGLNEQFF.

A few counts support this clonotype. The rearrangement joins TRBV29-1 to TRBJ2-1; 8 bases match TRBD2. After removal of 6 bases from V and 0 bases from J, the junction contained 4 bases not matched to a gene. This CDR3 comprises 14 residues. Per germline, CDR1 SQVTM and CDR2 ANQGSEA. Here the CDR3 reads CSVTREGSYNEQFF. CDR3 nucleotides: TGCAGCGTGACCCGGGAGGGCTCCTACAATGAGCAGTTCTTC.

This clonotype has more than one count but fewer than ten. This chain links TRBV11-2 with TRBJ2-1; D is unresolved. There are 12 residues in the CDR3. Trimming shortened V by 4 bases and J by 10 bases, and 11 bases separated the two germline ends. Germline V gene lookup returns CDR1 SGHAT and CDR2 FQNNGV. The CDR3 region is CASSSPMWEQFF. In nucleotides, the CDR3 is TGTGCCAGCAGCTCCCCGATGTGGGAGCAGTTCTTC.

This clonotype was picked up a small number of times. In DNA, the CDR3 is TGTGCCAGCAGCTTAGGGGGAGCTAACTATGGCTACACCTTC. Its protein is CASSLGGANYGYTF. The chain uses TRBV7-2 and TRBJ1-2; D ambiguous. The V end lost 1 base, the J end lost 0 bases, and 6 bases lay between the germline ends. The germline CDR1 and CDR2 sequences are SGHTA and FQGNSA. The CDR3 is made up of 14 amino acids.

The V call is TRBV5-8, the J call TRBJ2-3; the match to TRBD2 covers 10 bases. The CDR3 covers 18 residues. The trim removed 0 bases at V and 6 bases at J, leaving 13 bases unmatched. Per the germline V gene, CDR1 is SGHTS and CDR2 is YDEGEE. The CDR3 loop reads CASSLVPAGGPPIDTQYF. CDR3 in DNA: TGTGCCAGCAGCTTGGTTCCAGCGGGGGGGCCCCCCATCGATACGCAGTATTTT. Combining the CDR3 with reference TRBV5-8 and TRBJ2-3 gives the whole variable domain EAGVTQSPTHLIKTRGQQATLRCSPISGHTSVYWYQQALGLGLQFLLWYDEGEERNRGNFPPRFSGRQFPNYSSELNVNALELEDSALYLCASSLVPAGGPPIDTQYFGPGTRLTVL.

This clonotype was seen more than once but under ten times. V gene TRBV14 combines with J gene TRBJ2-7; no definite D call. V gave up 4 bases and J gave up 8 bases, with 9 bases separating them. Germline CDR1 SGHDN, CDR2 FVKESK. This CDR3 comprises 11 residues. The CDR3 is CASSRGPQQYF. The CDR3 DNA follows: TGTGCCAGCAGCCGCGGACCCCAGCAGTACTTC.

The chain is built from TRBV6-5 and TRBJ2-2, with TRBD2 identical over 7 bases. J lost 6 bases, V lost 1 base, and 5 bases had no gene match. Germline V CDR1 and CDR2: MNHEY, SVGAGI. This CDR3 has 15 amino acids. CDR3 bases: TGTGCCAGCAGTTACTTGGACGGGGGGTCCGGGGAGCTGTTTTTT. Translated: CASSYLDGGSGELFF.

This clonotype was counted only a few times. The chain is built from TRBV9 and TRBJ2-1; a weak D match, TRBD2 (7 bases). CDR3 length: 15 residues. Germline V gene data show CDR1 as SGDLS and CDR2 as YYNGEE. Trimming shortened V by 7 bases and J by 10 bases, and 24 bases separated the two germline ends. CDR3 protein: CASWRGQGPRTEQFF. CDR3 nucleotide sequence: TGTGCCAGCTGGCGGGGGCAGGGACCTCGTACGGAGCAGTTCTTC. The whole variable domain, filled in from reference TRBV9 and TRBJ2-1, reads DSGVTQTPKHLITATGQRVTLRCSPRSGDLSVYWYQQSLDQGLQFLIQYYNGEERAKGNILERFSAQQFPDLHSELNLSSLELGDSALYFCASWRGQGPRTEQFFGPGTRLTVL.